Listed below are T cell receptor beta chains from one sample, sequenced in a study of regulatory T cells in long-lasting Graves disease. MiXCR, run by TCRdb on the multiplex PCR reads, gives a single entry per CDR3 protein. The sample carries a few hundred thousand distinct CDR3 sequences, roughly a sixth recorded once. These same data were also listed under a study on T cells in Graves' hyperthyroidism and ophthalmopathy.

The source material was peripheral blood mononuclear cells (PBMCs), sampled at new diagnosis, from a patient treated with antithyroid drugs. These receptor sequences come from a man aged 35-49 years with Graves disease. The CDR3 runs from the conserved cysteine through the conserved F or W. The D gene is left open where the match is weak. Clone size is stated in some rows and not others, as once, few, many or a class when expanded.

-	many	TRBJ1-2	TRBV2	CASRGTGLGGYTF
TRBD2	-	TRBJ2-3	TRBV19	CASSISGTSGGTDTQYF
-	many	TRBJ2-7	TRBV28	CASSFLARGFDEQYF
-	many	TRBJ2-1	TRBV28	CASSLISNEQFF
-	many	TRBJ2-6	TRBV29-1	CSVWTAVSGANVLTF
-	many	TRBJ1-2	TRBV5-1	CASSLAWQGDGYTF
TRBD1	many	TRBJ1-5	TRBV6-2/TRBV6-3	CASTRTGTGGVRNQPQHF
TRBD1	many	TRBJ1-1	TRBV9	CASSAGTDNTEAFF
-	many	TRBJ2-1	TRBV11-1	CASSLVGYPSNEQFF
-	-	TRBJ2-7	TRBV30	CAWSVFGSYEQYF
TRBD1	many	TRBJ1-6	TRBV2	CANGPGQRTSPLHF
-	-	TRBJ2-3	TRBV3-1	CASSQRYYTQYF
-	many	TRBJ1-2	TRBV5-1	CASSPPRPDLGYTF
-	few	TRBJ2-3	TRBV19	CASSPFAQTETYTDTQYF
-	many	TRBJ1-3	TRBV3-1	CASGGYSGNTIYF
TRBD1	many	TRBJ2-7	TRBV28	CASSLPLQGLYEQYF
-	-	TRBJ2-3	TRBV6-1	CASRNRLGTDTQYF
-	few	TRBJ1-2	TRBV11-3	CASSLRQYYGYTF
TRBD1	many	TRBJ1-5	TRBV10-1	CARPTGTAHNSNQPQHF
TRBD1	many	TRBJ2-7	TRBV18	CASSTGQTISYEQYF
TRBD2	many	TRBJ2-1	TRBV20-1	CSAEEVAVLAGGSSYNEQFF
-	-	TRBJ1-5	TRBV6-5	CASSYRGIGQPQHF
TRBD1	few	TRBJ2-2	TRBV19	CASSGTGTTGELFF
-	-	TRBJ1-1	TRBV9	CASSATLRGSEAFF
-	-	TRBJ2-5	TRBV7-2	CASSLATRALLNF
TRBD2	many	TRBJ2-1	TRBV3-1	CASSLTSGGSNEQFF
TRBD1	many	TRBJ2-7	TRBV7-9	CASSRGQGLRYEQYF
TRBD1	many	TRBJ1-2	TRBV11-3	CASSQDRASGYTF
-	many	TRBJ2-7	TRBV10-2	CASSESARAYEQYF
-	many	TRBJ2-5	TRBV7-7	CASSLGYQETQYF
-	many	TRBJ2-3	TRBV7-6	CASSFSWTASTDTQYF
TRBD1	many	TRBJ2-7	TRBV5-1	CASSLVGQSSYEQYF
-	-	TRBJ1-5	TRBV30	CAWSQGAKQPQHF
TRBD1	-	TRBJ1-6	TRBV5-5	CASSIPQGSSYNSPLHF
-	many	TRBJ2-6	TRBV11-3	CASSLASASGANVLTF
TRBD2	-	TRBJ2-1	TRBV4-2	CASSQLAGATYNEQFF
-	-	TRBJ2-7	TRBV11-2	CASSYHPDSPYEQYF
-	-	TRBJ2-1	TRBV20-1	CSATLTGRLHNEQFF
-	few	TRBJ2-5	TRBV9	CASSISVRETQYF
-	-	TRBJ1-1	TRBV5-1	CASSPYRATNTEAFF
TRBD2	-	TRBJ2-1	TRBV10-3	CAISDGTGRGASYNEQFF
TRBD1	-	TRBJ2-7	TRBV10-3	CATNPTGGISYEQYF
-	many	TRBJ2-3	TRBV11-3	CASSLSNTDTQYF
TRBD2	-	TRBJ2-3	TRBV10-3	CAIRPSGDRNTQYF
-	-	TRBJ2-3	TRBV6-2/TRBV6-3	CASQATSTDTQYF
-	-	TRBJ2-7	TRBV20-1	CSARVLGMEYEQYF
TRBD2	many	TRBJ2-1	TRBV29-1	CSVGSGGASYNEQFF
TRBD1	many	TRBJ2-5	TRBV6-1	CASSAYRGLGETQYF
TRBD1	many	TRBJ2-3	TRBV3-1	CASSQGQGRADTQYF
-	few	TRBJ2-5	TRBV11-3	CVSSLRVTETQYF
-	few	TRBJ2-2	TRBV18	CASSPRDTGELFF
TRBD1	-	TRBJ1-6	TRBV20-1	CSALTPGQGNSPLHF
-	many	TRBJ1-1	TRBV5-1	CASSSGSNTEAFF
-	few	TRBJ2-1	TRBV20-1	CSARSMGSYNEQFF
-	few	TRBJ2-3	TRBV6-2/TRBV6-3	CASSYRGARDTQYF
-	-	TRBJ2-3	TRBV29-1	CSVSVGGQRTDTQYF
-	many	TRBJ2-1	TRBV18	CASSPRLDNEQFF
TRBD1	-	TRBJ2-1	TRBV24-1	CATSDLPRQGASYNEQFF
-	many	TRBJ1-5	TRBV7-6	CASSLALWQPQHF